The T cell receptor (beta chain) under discussion was sequenced for a study of blood T cell repertoires in COVID-19. Across the whole study: Samples of COVID-19 (acute and convalescent) were obtained from the United States, Italy and Spain. From T cells, B-cell-depleted T cells, or PBMCs came the material, which was cDNA or gDNA.

While infection was still active, Seattle patients were enrolled and then followed longitudinally. Per the germline V gene, CDR1 is SGHRS and CDR2 is YFSETQ. This CDR3 region has 14 residues. Trimming took 1 base from V and 2 from J, leaving 9 bases between them. On this clone itself: Other DNA sequences within the sample encode an identical CDR3.

In the study's own analysis: From reference gene primer amplification, estimates of nucleated cell counts were derived. Assay: immunoSEQ multiplex PCR; the TCRdb copy retains only in-frame clones and omits some. That table is the source of V, J and clone size, and D and trimming were worked out from the DNA. Among under 400,000 clones, over 85% were seen once, and the ten largest hold 3% to 4%. This chain connects TRBV5-1 to TRBJ2-5, with a tentative D call TRBD2 (5 bases). Sequencing input: peripheral blood. This clonotype was obtained from a woman in her fifties or sixties with COVID-19, enrolled during active disease. CDR3 nucleotide sequence: TGCGCCAGCAGCTTGAGTTCGGGGCAAGAGACCCAGTACTTC. It is translated as CASSLSSGQETQYF.